This TCR beta chain was captured by sequencing in a study of T-cell reconstitution after alpha-beta-depleted transplantation in children. Unique molecular identifiers were used in preparing the TCRbeta library. TCRdb itself ran the PCR reads through MiXCR, one entry per CDR3 protein. The table shows roughly 190,000 distinct CDR3 sequences, with approximately 14% occurring only once. This clonotype has ten or more counts. Germline V gives CDR1 DFQATT, CDR2 SNEGSKA (reference sequence). V dropped 2 bases and J dropped 5 bases, with 9 bases sitting between them. CDR3 size: 12 residues. This specimen was PBMCs from the stem cell graft donor, taken from the stem cell graft. The rearrangement uses TRBV20-1 and TRBJ1-1; D unresolved. This TCR derives from a human donor who donated a stem cell graft to a child with acute lymphoblastic leukemia. The CDR3 protein is CSARPAVTEAFF. CDR3 sequence (DNA): TGCAGTGCTAGACCCGCAGTAACTGAAGCTTTCTTT.